Each of the 19 T cell receptor beta chains below was sequenced from the same sample in a study of cytomegalovirus exposure and HLA in healthy donors (dated by TCRdb to about 2017). Library generation was performed with the immunoSEQ multiplex PCR assay. For the multiplex PCR, a mixture combining 60 forward primers for TCR Vbeta segments and 13 reverse primers for TCR Jbeta segments was used. Here the immuneACCESS table is served through TCRdb, limited to in-frame sequences with V and J called. Missing clones are a known gap in these copies; in checked studies unresolved V genes cover under half, and the rest lacks a known reason. The sample contains about 130,000 clones, less than 80% of them found a single time. The ten top clones hold approximately 7% of the sample. The specimen sequenced was PBMCs. The receptors were sampled from a man aged 35-49 years in good health and CMV-seropositive.

The V gene is TRBV4-1, the J gene TRBJ1-4; D is uncertain. The CDR3 runs 16 residues. Germline V gene data show CDR1 as MGHRA and CDR2 as YSYEKL. V was cut by 1 base and J by 2 bases, with 11 bases left in between. In DNA, the CDR3 is TGCGCCAGCAGCCAAGTTGACGGCGGGACTAATGAAAAACTGTTTTTT. This sequence encodes CASSQVDGGTNEKLFF.

The V and J genes are TRBV10-2 and TRBJ2-2; no firm D call. The germline V gene has CDR1 WSHSY and CDR2 SAAADI. There are 15 residues in the CDR3. Between the trimmed V and J ends, which lost 4 bases and 4 bases, there was a span of 13 bases. CDR3 DNA sequence: TGCGCCAGCAGTGGATTGAGGCCAACCACCGGGGAGCTGTTTTTT. Translated: CASSGLRPTTGELFF.

The V call is TRBV5-1, the J call TRBJ1-2; possibly TRBD1 for D (5 bases). Looked up from germline, CDR1 is SGHRS and CDR2 is YFSETQ. Deletions cut 5 bases from V and 3 bases from J, with 11 bases between. The CDR3 runs to 13 residues. CDR3 coding DNA: TGCGCCAGCAGTCCGACAGCAGACTATGGCTACACCTTC. Translation: CASSPTADYGYTF.

V usage is TRBV2 and J usage is TRBJ1-2; D is ambiguous. Germline V gives CDR1 SNHLY, CDR2 FYNNEI. Trimming cost V 3 bases and J 8 bases, with 13 bases left between them. The CDR3 is made up of 13 amino acids. This CDR3 reads CASSDDGFGGYTF. The CDR3 bases are TGTGCCAGCAGTGATGACGGGTTTGGCGGCTACACCTTC. The complete variable domain, with remaining parts taken from reference TRBV2 and TRBJ1-2, reads EPEVTQTPSHQVTQMGQEVILRCVPISNHLYFYWYRQILGQKVEFLVSFYNNEISEKSEIFDDQFSVERPDGSNFTLKIRSTKLEDSAMYFCASSDDGFGGYTFGSGTRLTVV.

The chain couples TRBV28 to TRBJ1-4, with D unresolved. Germline values: CDR1 MDHEN, CDR2 SYDVKM. This CDR3 is built from 14 residues. Trimming removed 11 bases from V and 3 bases from J, with 16 bases in between. The CDR3, as DNA: TGTGCCGCACACAAGGGAGGGTCTAATGAAAAACTGTTTTTT. Protein product: CAAHKGGSNEKLFF.

This chain connects TRBV6-6 to TRBJ2-5, with 7 bases identical to TRBD1. Germline V CDR1 and CDR2: MNHNY, SVGAGI (reference sequence). V trimming: 6 bases; J trimming: 3 bases; junction bases outside the gene matches: 4. The CDR3 spans 13 residues. The chain's CDR3 is CASRLTGKETQYF. The CDR3 nucleotides read TGTGCCAGCAGACTGACAGGGAAAGAGACCCAGTACTTC.

The V gene is TRBV6-4, the J gene TRBJ2-1; weak D call: TRBD1 (5 bases). Per germline, CDR1 MRHNA and CDR2 SNTAGT. V was cut by 5 bases and J by 5 bases, with 19 bases left in between. CDR3 length equals 16 residues. CDR3 in DNA: TGTGCCAGCAGTCCCGCTAGGGGCGTGAGAAACAATGAGCAGTTCTTC. Amino acid sequence: CASSPARGVRNNEQFF.

The chain is built from TRBV28 and TRBJ1-3; possibly TRBD1 for D (5 bases). Trimming pared 2 bases from V and 0 bases from J, leaving 20 bases between. The germline CDR1 and CDR2 sequences are MDHEN and SYDVKM. This CDR3 comprises 19 residues. This chain's CDR3 is CASSLGHGQGVSSGNTIYF. The CDR3 nucleotides are TGTGCCAGCAGTTTAGGGCATGGCCAAGGGGTAAGCTCTGGAAACACCATATATTTT.

Comments on this clone: Its ends do not fully match the called genes, so a read error is possible. J is TRBJ2-1 and V is TRBV5-1; unclear D gene. In germline, CDR1 is SGHRS, CDR2 YFSETQ. CDR3 length: 15 residues. This CDR3 reads CAGSLGIFSYNEQFF. The CDR3, as DNA: TGCGCCGGCAGCTTGGGTATTTTCTCCTACAATGAGCAGTTCTTC.

Notes on this clone: The junction does not match germline at one end; this may be a read error. The rearrangement links TRBV7-9 to TRBJ2-7; TRBD2 matches 8 bases. This CDR3 region has 14 residues. Per the germline V gene, CDR1 is SEHNR and CDR2 is FQNEAQ (reference sequence). As DNA, the CDR3 is TGTTCCAGCAGCCGGGCGGGGGGTAACTACGAGCAGTACTTC. This sequence encodes CSSSRAGGNYEQYF.

The chain carries TRBV28 and TRBJ2-1, with 10 bases identical to TRBD2. Germline assignment: CDR1 MDHEN and CDR2 SYDVKM. V lost 6 bases and J lost 9; bases outside the gene matches: 14. The length of the CDR3 is 16 residues. The CDR3 DNA is TGTGCCAGCAGCTTTAGGGGACTAGCGATTACAGTTGAGCAGTTCTTC. It translates to CASSFRGLAITVEQFF. Full variable domain (missing parts from reference TRBV28 and TRBJ2-1): DVKVTQSSRYLVKRTGEKVFLECVQDMDHENMFWYRQDPGLGLRLIYFSYDVKMKEKGDIPEGYSVSREKKERFSLILESASTNQTSMYLCASSFRGLAITVEQFFGPGTRLTVL.

The chain links TRBV5-1 to TRBJ2-7; 9 bases are shared with TRBD1. Germline V gives CDR1 SGHRS, CDR2 YFSETQ. The CDR3 is made up of 14 amino acids. V dropped 2 bases and J dropped 2; count of bases not matched to a gene: 2. CDR3 nucleotides: TGCGCCAGCAGCTTTGGGACAGGGCCCTACGAGCAGTACTTC. Protein: CASSFGTGPYEQYF.

The V call is TRBV9, the J call TRBJ2-7, with D maybe TRBD2 (8 bases). Trimming pared 3 bases from V and 6 bases from J, leaving 19 bases between. The germline CDR1 and CDR2 sequences are SGDLS and YYNGEE. The CDR3 is made up of 15 amino acids. In nucleotides, the CDR3 is TGTGCCAGCAGCGCGTCCTTGACAGGGACTAGCGAGCAGTACTTC. Residues: CASSASLTGTSEQYF.

This sequence joins TRBV28 and TRBJ1-1; 7 bases align to TRBD1. J was trimmed by 0 bases and V by 6 bases; bases with no gene match: 10. Germline V gene lookup returns CDR1 MDHEN and CDR2 SYDVKM. This CDR3 region has 16 residues. The CDR3, as DNA: TGTGCCAGCAGCCAAGGGACAGCACGACTGAACACTGAAGCTTTCTTT. Its translation: CASSQGTARLNTEAFF.

V is TRBV7-6 and J is TRBJ1-1; TRBD1 agrees at 7 bases. CDR3 length equals 16 residues. With V trimmed by 2 bases and J by 5 bases, 11 bases remained unmatched. The V gene's germline CDR1 is SGHVS and CDR2 FNYEAQ. The CDR3 nucleotides read TGTGCCAGCAGCTTAACGGGCTTGAAGGGGGCTACTGAAGCTTTCTTT. Its translation: CASSLTGLKGATEAFF.

This chain joins TRBV6-1 and TRBJ1-1, with D possibly being TRBD1 (5 bases). The CDR3 has 13 amino acids. Germline V CDR1 and CDR2: MNHNS, SASEGT. V was shortened by 7 bases and J by 4 bases, with 13 bases between the two germline ends. The CDR3 here is CASTISGGTEAFF. Here the CDR3 DNA reads TGTGCCAGCACCATTTCGGGGGGCACTGAAGCTTTCTTT.

The chain has TRBV6-1 and TRBJ1-4; 10 nucleotides agree with TRBD1. This CDR3 is 16 amino acids long. Losses at the gene ends were 2 bases for V and 8 bases for J; bases not matched to a gene: 8. CDR1 is MNHNS, CDR2 SASEGT, per germline. The CDR3 loop reads CASSEIQTGGREKLFF. CDR3 in DNA: TGTGCCAGCAGTGAAATCCAGACAGGGGGCCGAGAAAAACTGTTTTTT.

This clone has a handful of counts. The rearrangement uses TRBV7-8 and TRBJ2-2; tentative D call: TRBD2 (6 bases). The V gene's germline CDR1 is SGHVS and CDR2 FQNEAQ. The V end was cut by 1 base, the J end by 2 bases, with 11 bases between. The CDR3 covers 16 residues. The CDR3 protein is CASSLVEGGNTGELFF. The CDR3, as DNA: TGTGCCAGCAGCTTAGTTGAGGGAGGAAACACCGGGGAGCTGTTTTTT.

The V call is TRBV5-6, the J call TRBJ2-3; 12 bases align to TRBD2. Germline lookup yields CDR1 SGHDT and CDR2 YYEEEE. The CDR3 length is 16 residues. The V and J ends lost 1 base and 2 bases, in that order; junction bases with no gene match: 2. The CDR3 spells CASSLTSGGTTDTQYF. The CDR3 DNA is TGTGCCAGCAGCTTGACTAGCGGGGGGACCACAGATACGCAGTATTTT.